This T cell receptor (beta chain) was sequenced in a study of cytomegalovirus exposure and HLA in healthy donors. Overall study context: Inside one of the first data releases sat some 85 million unique TCRs taken from HLA-typed donors.

After removal of 4 bases from V and 6 bases from J, the junction contained 11 bases not matched to a gene. CDR3 length: 15 residues. Germline V gene sequence: CDR1 MDHEN, CDR2 SYDVKM. General study points: The majority of CMV-associated TCR beta chains were reported as apparently HLA-restricted in a later analysis. Being indistinguishable, some V segments were excluded, TRBV6-2 and TRBV6-3 among them.

Comment on this clone: The antigen remains unidentified.

The PCR had 60 Vbeta and 13 Jbeta primers. The protocol was immunoSEQ multiplex PCR, while the TCRdb copy is restricted to in-frame clones and leaves out a portion. Altogether about 140,000 clones are present, roughly 68% being singletons, with the ten largest covering about 10%. The sample consisted of PBMCs. The clonotype comes from a man between 25 and 39 years old in good health and CMV-seropositive. V is TRBV28 and J is TRBJ2-7, with 8 nucleotides matching TRBD1. In DNA, the CDR3 is TGTGCCAGCAGTTCCCTCCAGGGGGCGAGGGTCGAGCAGTACTTC. Its protein product is CASSSLQGARVEQYF.